The 14 T cell receptor beta chains below come from one sample, sequenced in a study of T cell repertoires in cytomegalovirus infection. Their antigens are not known. One entry per CDR3 protein results from TCRdb running MiXCR on the reads. The sample has more than 55,000 distinct CDR3 sequences, around 20% seen once. The source material was CD8+ T cells from cultured PBMCs, sampled from culture after CMV antigen stimulation. These receptors were taken from a human donor in good health (CMV status not recorded). Some clones in this sample may be carry-over from other donors' samples.

This clonotype was picked up a small number of times. The V gene is TRBV27, the J gene TRBJ1-5, with D maybe TRBD1 (5 bases). Germline V gene data show CDR1 as MNHEY and CDR2 as SMNVEV (reference sequence). Trimming left V 5 bases short and J 1 base short, with 12 bases between. This CDR3 region has 15 residues. The CDR3 DNA is TGTGCCAGCAGTCCCCAATGGGACAGCAATCAGCCCCAGCATTTT. Translating gives CASSPQWDSNQPQHF.

This sequence joins TRBV7-9 and TRBJ2-7; maybe TRBD1 (5 bases). The CDR3 runs 14 residues. Looked up from germline, CDR1 is SEHNR and CDR2 is FQNEAQ (reference sequence). V was pared by 4 bases and J by 0 bases, with 10 bases between. CDR3 amino acids: CASSSPGNSYEQYF. The CDR3 DNA reads TGTGCCAGCAGCTCCCCAGGGAACTCCTACGAGCAGTACTTC.

Here the CDR3 reads CASSQDKGLYQPQHF. The CDR3 DNA sequence: TGTGCCAGCAGCCAAGATAAGGGGCTCTATCAGCCCCAGCATTTT. The chain links TRBV4-2 to TRBJ1-5; perhaps TRBD1 as D (5 bases). Germline CDR1 is LGHNA and CDR2 is YNFKEQ. This CDR3 is 15 amino acids long. V dropped 0 bases and J dropped 5 bases, with 11 bases sitting between them.

This clonotype was found a few times. The chain is built from TRBV28 and TRBJ1-2; D gene ambiguous. CDR3 length equals 21 residues. Deletions cut 1 base from V and 0 bases from J, with 27 bases between. Germline V CDR1 and CDR2: MDHEN, SYDVKM. The CDR3 DNA reads as TGTGCCAGCAGTTTATCGGCAAAACCGGGCCCTGGGTTGTGGGCTAACTATGGCTACACCTTC. It is translated as CASSLSAKPGPGLWANYGYTF.

The chain links TRBV7-9 to TRBJ2-1; D call uncertain. CDR3 length equals 18 residues. Per the germline V gene, CDR1 is SEHNR and CDR2 is FQNEAQ (reference sequence). V shed 4 bases and J shed 2 bases, with 21 bases lying between them. The DNA for the CDR3 is TGTGCCAGCAGCTCTACTCTCCTCATCGGGCTTCCCTACAATGAGCAGTTCTTC. It specifies CASSSTLLIGLPYNEQFF.

The chain carries TRBV12-3 or TRBV12-4 and TRBJ1-5, with TRBD1 identical over 7 bases. This CDR3 has 15 amino acids. The V and J ends lost 6 bases and 1 base, in that order; junction bases with no gene match: 6. CDR3 DNA: TGTGCCAGCAGCTCGCCGGGACAGAGCAATCAGCCCCAGCATTTT. Translated: CASSSPGQSNQPQHF.

This chain uses TRBV7-7 with TRBJ2-5; TRBD2 aligns across 8 bases. Germline V lookup: CDR1 SSHAT, CDR2 FNYEAQ (reference sequence). CDR3 size: 15 residues. V shed 3 bases, J shed 2 bases, and the junction held 5 bases outside the gene matches. CDR3 nucleotides: TGTGCCAGCAGCTTGCTAGCGGGTGTACAAGAGACCCAGTACTTC. This codes for CASSLLAGVQETQYF.

This clonotype was seen more than once but under ten times. The J gene is TRBJ2-1, the V gene TRBV7-9, with 8 bases that match TRBD1. J gave up 11 bases and V 1 base, and 10 bases lay outside the gene matches. The CDR3 has 15 amino acids. Germline V lookup: CDR1 SEHNR, CDR2 FQNEAQ (reference sequence). The CDR3 reads CASSLERQGAFQQFF. The CDR3 DNA is TGTGCCAGCAGCTTAGAGCGTCAGGGGGCTTTCCAGCAGTTCTTC.

This chain joins TRBV18 and TRBJ1-2; no clear D. The V gene lost 2 bases and the J gene lost 8 bases, with 12 bases spanning the gap. The CDR3 runs to 13 residues. Germline values: CDR1 KGHSH, CDR2 LQKENI. The CDR3 loop reads CASSPGGPRGYTF. CDR3 nucleotides: TGTGCCAGCTCACCAGGCGGGCCCAGGGGCTACACCTTC.

This clonotype was detected a few times. This chain joins TRBV10-3 and TRBJ1-1; possible D gene TRBD1, 5 bases. From germline, CDR1 is ENHRY and CDR2 SYGVKD. This CDR3 has 13 amino acids. Trimming left V 6 bases short and J 5 bases short, with 13 bases between. CDR3 bases: TGTGCCATCAGGGGGCAGGGATATACTGAAGCTTTCTTT. Translated: CAIRGQGYTEAFF.

This clonotype was observed at least ten times. The chain is built from TRBV5-1 and TRBJ2-7; 7 bases align to TRBD1. CDR1 and CDR2 from the germline V gene are SGHRS and YFSETQ. The CDR3 covers 14 residues. V was pared by 2 bases and J by 3 bases, with 5 bases of the junction left unmatched. Written as DNA, the CDR3 is TGCGCCAGCAGCTTCGGGTCAGGGGGCTACGAGCAGTACTTC. Its protein is CASSFGSGGYEQYF.

The chain has TRBV27 and TRBJ2-2, with 7 bases matching TRBD2. The ends lost 3 bases at V and 9 bases at J; junction bases unmatched: 4. CDR1 is MNHEY, CDR2 SMNVEV, per germline (reference sequence). There are 13 residues in the CDR3. This CDR3 is CASSFRLARELFF. The CDR3 nucleotides read TGTGCCAGCAGTTTTCGACTAGCCCGGGAGCTGTTTTTT.

At least ten counts were recorded for this clonotype. The V and J genes are TRBV4-3 and TRBJ1-1; 7 bases are a match to TRBD1. Germline V lookup: CDR1 LGHNA, CDR2 YSLEER. V was pared by 3 bases and J by 4 bases, with 11 bases of the junction left unmatched. The CDR3 covers 16 residues. CDR3 nucleotide sequence: TGCGCCAGCAGCCATGGGGTGCAGGGGGGGTTCACTGAAGCTTTCTTT. Protein sequence: CASSHGVQGGFTEAFF.

The CDR3 region is CASSSGFLTEAFF. CDR3 sequence (DNA): TGTGCCAGCAGCTCAGGATTCCTCACTGAAGCTTTCTTT. The rearrangement links TRBV11-2 to TRBJ1-1; D not certain. The CDR3 extends over 13 amino acids. Germline-derived CDR1 and CDR2 are SGHAT and FQNNGV. Trimming took off 4 bases at V and 4 bases at J, with 10 bases between the two ends.